A single sample gave rise to the 32 T cell receptor beta chains below, sequenced in a study of Ad26.COV2.S vaccination and SARS-CoV-2 variants. Measured with immunoSEQ multiplex PCR; TCRdb has only the in-frame clones, and not every one. The sample includes 350,000 to 400,000 clones, 70% to 90% of them seen just once. Treatment indicated: some 20 received Ad26.COV2.S at low or high dose, single or two shots; roughly 5 received placebo; per-sample allocation not given. Samples came from day 63 after the first vaccine or placebo injection. The input for sequencing was peripheral blood, taken in a trial of Ad26.COV2.S vaccine versus placebo. The receptors were sampled from a person between 18 and 65 years old who received the Ad26.COV2.S COVID-19 vaccine or a placebo.

The CDR3 sequence is CASSPGGAGDEQYF. The CDR3 DNA follows: TGTGCCAGCAGCCCCGGAGGGGCGGGAGACGAGCAGTACTTC. This chain joins TRBV7-3 and TRBJ2-7; 7 nucleotides align to TRBD2. The V and J ends lost 5 bases and 5 bases, in that order; junction bases with no gene match: 9. The CDR3 covers 14 residues. Germline assignment: CDR1 SGHTA and CDR2 FQGTGA.

The V and J genes are TRBV28 and TRBJ2-7; 9 bases are shared with TRBD1. This CDR3 is 16 amino acids long. Germline V CDR1 and CDR2: MDHEN, SYDVKM. After removal of 2 bases from V and 2 bases from J, the junction contained 7 bases not matched to a gene. The CDR3 DNA reads TGTGCCAGCAGTTTAGGGGGACAGGGATTTCCCTACGAGCAGTACTTC. Translation: CASSLGGQGFPYEQYF.

The chain joins TRBV2 to TRBJ2-2, with 7 bases aligning to TRBD2. The J segment lost 1 base and the V segment lost 3 bases, leaving 5 bases of the junction unmatched. This CDR3 has 16 amino acids. Germline assignment: CDR1 SNHLY and CDR2 FYNNEI. The CDR3 nucleotides read TGTGCCAGCAGTGATAGGGGAGGGAAGAACACCGGGGAGCTGTTTTTT. This encodes CASSDRGGKNTGELFF.

This chain connects TRBV30 to TRBJ1-5; D might be TRBD1 (5 bases). Germline lookup yields CDR1 GTSNPN and CDR2 SVGIG (reference sequence). This CDR3 region has 14 residues. Trimming left V 1 base short and J 5 bases short, with 12 bases between. The CDR3 is CAWSADRVDQPQHF. CDR3 DNA sequence: TGTGCCTGGAGTGCCGACAGAGTGGATCAGCCCCAGCATTTT.

This chain links TRBV19 with TRBJ2-2; D is unclear. CDR1 is LNHDA and CDR2 is SQIVND in the germline V gene (reference sequence). Between the trimmed V and J ends, which lost 0 bases and 0 bases, there was a span of 8 bases. The CDR3 loop spans 16 amino acids. The CDR3 loop is CASSIDYGTNTGELFF. The CDR3 DNA sequence: TGTGCCAGTAGTATAGACTACGGAACGAACACCGGGGAGCTGTTTTTT.

J is TRBJ2-1 and V is TRBV2; D uncertain. Trimming stripped 4 bases from V and 1 base from J, with 11 bases between. Germline CDR1 and CDR2: SNHLY and FYNNEI. The CDR3 runs 15 residues. The CDR3 DNA is TGTGCCAGCAGTGGCCAACTGGCATCCTACAATGAGCAGTTCTTC. This sequence encodes CASSGQLASYNEQFF.

The chain couples TRBV16 to TRBJ1-1, with 7 positions matching TRBD1. The germline V gene has CDR1 KGHSY and CDR2 FQNENV. The trim removed 11 bases at V and 1 base at J, leaving 7 bases unmatched. The CDR3 spans 13 residues. The CDR3 DNA follows: TGTGCCGCTTGGTACAGGGGGAACACTGAAGCTTTCTTT. Encoded protein: CAAWYRGNTEAFF.

This chain joins TRBV3-1 (or the pseudogene TRBV3-2) and TRBJ2-7, with 7 bases fitting TRBD2. In germline, CDR1 is LGHDT, CDR2 YNNKEL (reference sequence). Trimming took 3 bases from V and 5 from J; bases not matched to a gene: 10. The CDR3 length is 15 residues. CDR3 DNA sequence: TGTGCCAGCAGCCAGAAGGCGGGACTAAGGAACGAGCAGTACTTC. Its protein is CASSQKAGLRNEQYF.

The gene calls are TRBV5-5 and TRBJ2-1, with 10 nucleotides matching TRBD2. Germline V lookup: CDR1 SGHKS, CDR2 YYEKEE (reference sequence). The CDR3 spans 16 residues. Trimming took 3 bases from V and 4 from J; bases not matched to a gene: 7. The CDR3 reads CASSSTSGMFYNEQFF. The DNA of the CDR3 is TGTGCCAGCAGCTCCACTAGCGGGATGTTTTACAATGAGCAGTTCTTC.

The chain recombines TRBV5-5 with TRBJ2-1; D call uncertain. The CDR3 is 16 amino acids. Germline CDR1 and CDR2: SGHKS and YYEKEE (reference sequence). V shed 0 bases and J shed 6 bases, with 16 bases lying between them. The CDR3 region has the DNA TGTGCCAGCAGCTTGGCCGTCCTAGTTTGGATCAATGAGCAGTTCTTC. Translation gives CASSLAVLVWINEQFF.

J is TRBJ2-5 and V is TRBV7-6; possibly TRBD1 or TRBD2 for D (7 bases each). CDR1 is SGHVS and CDR2 is FNYEAQ in the germline V gene. There are 17 residues in the CDR3. Trimming stripped 1 base from V and 1 base from J, with 16 bases between. This CDR3 is CASSLVRGASGQETQYF. As DNA, the CDR3 is TGTGCCAGCAGCTTAGTCAGGGGGGCTAGCGGCCAAGAGACCCAGTACTTC.

This clone was detected only once. J is TRBJ1-2 and V is TRBV19; 7 positions agree with TRBD1. The CDR3 is made up of 17 amino acids. The J segment lost 4 bases and the V segment lost 6 bases, leaving 17 bases of the junction unmatched. Germline CDR1 LNHDA, CDR2 SQIVND (reference sequence). CDR3 residues: CASSSPSPGQRTYGYTF. The CDR3 DNA sequence: TGTGCCAGTAGCTCCCCTTCCCCGGGACAGCGAACCTATGGCTACACCTTC.

The CDR3 nucleotides are TGCGCCAGCAGGGGCTCAGGGTCGGATTCACCCCTCCACTTT. It is translated as CASRGSGSDSPLHF. The rearrangement uses TRBV10-2 and TRBJ1-6; possibly TRBD1 for D (5 bases). Germline lookup yields CDR1 WSHSY and CDR2 SAAADI. The CDR3 has 14 residues. V shed 6 bases and J shed 8 bases, with 14 bases lying between them.

The chain couples TRBV21-1 to TRBJ2-7; TRBD2, the D gene given by the table, was not confirmed from the DNA. TRBV21-1 is designated a pseudogene. The CDR3 has 15 residues. This chain's CDR3 is CASSKGSGRGYEQYF. The DNA for the CDR3 is TGTGCCAGCAGCAAAGGAAGCGGGAGGGGCTACGAGCAGTACTTC.

This clone was recorded once. The chain links TRBV7-3 to TRBJ2-3; unclear D gene. Germline V gene sequence: CDR1 SGHTA, CDR2 FQGTGA. V was trimmed by 3 bases and J by 4 bases, leaving 11 bases between them. This CDR3 region has 14 residues. In DNA form, the CDR3 reads TGTGCCAGCAGCTTTACGTTTCGGGCAGATACGCAGTATTTT. Translating it yields CASSFTFRADTQYF.

The rearrangement links TRBV6-5 to TRBJ2-1; D not resolved. The length of the CDR3 is 12 residues. Germline V CDR1 and CDR2: MNHEY, SVGAGI. Deletions cut 6 bases from V and 10 bases from J, with 13 bases between. The chain's CDR3 is CASSRTLFEQFF. CDR3 bases: TGTGCCAGCAGCCGCACCCTTTTCGAGCAGTTCTTC.

The chain employs TRBV4-1 and TRBJ1-5; no reliable D call. V lost 1 base and J lost 3, with 7 bases in between. Germline V gene data show CDR1 as MGHRA and CDR2 as YSYEKL. The CDR3 spans 14 residues. The DNA for the CDR3 is TGCGCCAGCAGCCAAGGTACAGACAATCAGCCCCAGCATTTT. Protein: CASSQGTDNQPQHF.

The J gene is TRBJ1-3, the V gene TRBV6-2 or TRBV6-3; unclear D gene. The CDR3 is made up of 18 amino acids. Germline CDR1 is MNHEY and CDR2 is SVGEGT. V was shortened by 0 bases and J by 0 bases, with 15 bases between the two germline ends. The CDR3 region is CASSYSFGSSRSGNTIYF. The CDR3 nucleotides read TGTGCCAGCAGTTACTCTTTCGGAAGCTCGCGCTCTGGAAACACCATATATTTT.

The chain joins TRBV5-5 to TRBJ1-6; 9 bases agree with TRBD1. J lost 2 bases, V lost 4 bases, and 7 bases had no gene match. The CDR3 has 17 amino acids. In germline, CDR1 is SGHKS, CDR2 YYEKEE (reference sequence). The CDR3 DNA reads as TGTGCCAGCAGCGCCGGACAGGGGAGGGCCTATAATTCACCCCTCCACTTT. As protein: CASSAGQGRAYNSPLHF.

This rearrangement joins TRBV7-2 to TRBJ2-3, with unresolved D. The CDR3 consists of 12 residues. Per the germline V gene, CDR1 is SGHTA and CDR2 is FQGNSA. The ends were cut back, 5 bases at V and 0 bases at J, with 3 bases in the middle. The CDR3: CASSASTDTQYF. CDR3 DNA sequence: TGTGCCAGCAGCGCCAGCACAGATACGCAGTATTTT.

The chain recombines TRBV4-2 with TRBJ2-5; D remains ambiguous. CDR1 and CDR2 (germline): LGHNA, YNFKEQ. CDR3 size: 13 residues. V lost 0 bases, J lost 8 bases, and 10 bases lay in between. The CDR3 protein is CASSQESSFTQYF. CDR3 nucleotides: TGTGCCAGCAGCCAAGAGTCTAGTTTTACCCAGTACTTC.

The chain carries TRBV9 and TRBJ2-3, with D perhaps TRBD1 (6 bases). Trimming cost V 3 bases and J 2 bases, with 10 bases left between them. CDR3 size: 14 residues. The V gene's germline CDR1 is SGDLS and CDR2 YYNGEE. CDR3: CASSADRTTDTQYF. CDR3 nucleotide sequence: TGTGCCAGCAGCGCTGACAGGACCACAGATACGCAGTATTTT.

The J gene is TRBJ2-7, the V gene TRBV5-5; 9 nucleotides line up with TRBD2. V trimming: 1 base; J trimming: 11 bases; junction bases outside the gene matches: 4. The CDR3 has 12 amino acids. Germline V gene lookup returns CDR1 SGHKS and CDR2 YYEKEE (reference sequence). The CDR3 reads CASSLFSGSKYF. The CDR3 DNA follows: TGTGCCAGCAGCTTGTTTAGCGGGAGTAAGTACTTC.

The gene calls are TRBV2 and TRBJ2-7; 9 bases are shared with TRBD2. The J segment lost 5 bases and the V segment lost 8 bases, leaving 13 bases of the junction unmatched. The germline V gene has CDR1 SNHLY and CDR2 FYNNEI. The CDR3 totals 15 residues. The CDR3 spells CASREETQREDEQYF. The CDR3 coding sequence is TGTGCCAGCCGAGAAGAGACGCAGCGGGAGGACGAGCAGTACTTC.

V gene TRBV19 combines with J gene TRBJ2-7; D is undetermined. The CDR3 spans 12 residues. Germline V gene data show CDR1 as LNHDA and CDR2 as SQIVND (reference sequence). Trimming left V 3 bases short and J 3 bases short, with 6 bases between. Here the CDR3 reads CASSMRNYEQYF. The CDR3 DNA reads TGTGCCAGTAGTATGCGGAACTACGAGCAGTACTTC.

The CDR3 here is CASSFSDYGYTF. The CDR3 DNA reads as TGCGCCAGCAGCTTCAGCGATTATGGCTACACCTTC. V usage is TRBV5-1 and J usage is TRBJ1-2; D is unclear. V lost 2 bases to trimming and J lost 5 bases, with 7 bases between them. This CDR3 is 12 amino acids long. Germline CDR1 SGHRS, CDR2 YFSETQ.

This clone was observed once. This chain links TRBV2 with TRBJ2-7; D is unresolved. V shed 4 bases and J shed 3 bases, with 10 bases lying between them. CDR1 is SNHLY and CDR2 is FYNNEI in the germline V gene. The CDR3 runs to 13 residues. CDR3 loop: CASSAGRRYEQYF. The DNA for the CDR3 is TGTGCCAGCAGTGCAGGACGACGCTACGAGCAGTACTTC.

The rearrangement joins TRBV27 to TRBJ2-7; D might be TRBD2 (6 bases). Deletions cut 4 bases from V and 0 bases from J, with 10 bases between. CDR1 is MNHEY and CDR2 is SMNVEV in the germline V gene (reference sequence). The CDR3 covers 14 residues. DNA of the CDR3: TGTGCCAGCAGTTCGGGACTGCTCTCCTACGAGCAGTACTTC. Its translation is CASSSGLLSYEQYF.

The chain carries TRBV28 and TRBJ1-1, with 8 bases identical to TRBD1. The CDR3 runs 12 residues. Germline CDR1 is MDHEN and CDR2 is SYDVKM. Trimming at V came to 2 bases and at J to 7 bases, leaving 0 bases not matched to a gene. The CDR3 spells CASSLTGGEAFF. The CDR3 DNA sequence: TGTGCCAGCAGTTTAACAGGGGGTGAAGCTTTCTTT.

The gene calls are TRBV12-3 or TRBV12-4 and TRBJ2-1; 9 nucleotides align to TRBD1. CDR3 length equals 13 residues. The V gene end was trimmed by 10 bases and the J gene end by 8 bases; junction bases not matched to a gene: 9. CDR3 nucleotide sequence: TGTGCCACGTCAAGGACAGGGGTCGATGAGCAGTTCTTC. Translation: CATSRTGVDEQFF.

The CDR3 DNA is TGTGCCATCAGTGAGTCAAGTGGGGGGGGAGAGACCCAGTACTTC. Translating gives CAISESSGGGETQYF. The chain combines TRBV10-3 with TRBJ2-5; TRBD2 matches 7 bases. V shed 0 bases and J 4 bases; nucleotides not matched to a gene: 5. Germline lookup yields CDR1 ENHRY and CDR2 SYGVKD. This CDR3 contains 15 residues.

The CDR3 sequence is CASSLRSSQHF. The CDR3 bases are TGTGCCAGCAGTTTACGGTCGTCCCAGCATTTT. The rearrangement links TRBV28 to TRBJ1-5; D gene uncertain. The germline V and J ends were trimmed by 2 bases and 11 bases, with 7 bases remaining between them. Germline CDR1 reads MDHEN; CDR2 reads SYDVKM. CDR3 length: 11 amino acids.